Sequencing of this TCR beta chain was carried out in a study of blood T cell repertoires in COVID-19. Study at large: Samples of COVID-19 (acute and convalescent) were obtained from the United States, Italy and Spain. The cDNA or gDNA used as material had been derived from T cells, B-cell-depleted T cells, or PBMCs.

TCRdb keeps only in-frame clones here, not all; method: immunoSEQ multiplex PCR. Of approximately 170,000 clones detected, roughly nine tenths appear once; the ten largest clones hold 11%. V dropped 3 bases and J dropped 2; count of bases not matched to a gene: 20. The CDR3 length is 20 residues. Germline-derived CDR1 and CDR2 are LNHDA and SQIVND (reference sequence). The Seattle patients, enrolled during active infection, were followed longitudinally. This clonotype was obtained from a woman aged 60 to 75 with COVID-19, enrolled during active disease. The J gene is TRBJ2-3, the V gene TRBV19, with 7 bases identical to TRBD1. The sequencing input was peripheral blood. CDR3 amino acids: CASSILPFSGTEGNTDTQYF. The CDR3 DNA reads TGTGCCAGTAGTATTCTCCCCTTTTCCGGGACAGAGGGAAACACAGATACGCAGTATTTT.